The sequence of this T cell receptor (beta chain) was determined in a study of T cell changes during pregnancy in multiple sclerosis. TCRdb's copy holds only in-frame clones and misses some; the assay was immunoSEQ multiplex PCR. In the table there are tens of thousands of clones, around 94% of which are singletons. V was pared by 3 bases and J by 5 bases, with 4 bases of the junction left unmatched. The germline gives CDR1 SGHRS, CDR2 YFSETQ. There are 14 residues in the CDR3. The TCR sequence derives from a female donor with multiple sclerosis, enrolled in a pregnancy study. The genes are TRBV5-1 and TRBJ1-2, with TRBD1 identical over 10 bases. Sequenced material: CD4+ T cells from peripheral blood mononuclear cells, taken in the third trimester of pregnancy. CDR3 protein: CASSWDRGDYGYTF. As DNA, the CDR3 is TGCGCCAGCAGCTGGGACAGGGGTGATTATGGCTACACCTTC. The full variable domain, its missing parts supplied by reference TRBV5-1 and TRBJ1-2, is KAGVTQTPRYLIKTRGQQVTLSCSPISGHRSVSWYQQTPGQGLQFLFEYFSETQRNKGNFPGRFSGRQFSNSRSEMNVSTLELGDSALYLCASSWDRGDYGYTFGSGTRLTVV.